Listed below are T cell receptor beta chains from one sample, sequenced in a study of blood T cell repertoires in COVID-19. The method was immunoSEQ multiplex PCR; TCRdb's version includes in-frame clones alone and lacks a portion of them. The sample has tens of thousands of clones; over 80% are singletons. Sequenced sample: peripheral blood. Receptors were obtained from a human donor in a cohort sampled during active COVID-19. The CDR3 runs from the conserved cysteine through the conserved F or W. Fields, in order: V gene, CDR3 protein.

v_gene: TRBV6-4
CDR3aa: CASTGGWAGGSQPQHF

v_gene: TRBV19
CDR3aa: CASSILLAVGTGELFF

v_gene: TRBV4-1
CDR3aa: CASSPQGDPGNQPQHF

v_gene: TRBV5-4
CDR3aa: CASSPHGGLGAGNTIYF

v_gene: TRBV29-1
CDR3aa: CSVEQGIGYTF

v_gene: TRBV10-3
CDR3aa: CATQLGQVRQPQHF

v_gene: TRBV6-2/TRBV6-3
CDR3aa: CASSSSQGLSEQYF

v_gene: TRBV7-9
CDR3aa: CASSPGRGNEKLFF

v_gene: TRBV5-1
CDR3aa: CASSAGWGNSPLHF

v_gene: TRBV6-5
CDR3aa: CASGKTFISEQYF

v_gene: TRBV9
CDR3aa: CASSWGGNQPQHF

v_gene: TRBV30
CDR3aa: CAWGQNYEQYF